Below, one TCR beta chain is given with its context. The antigen is not known. Through a sample-barcoded 5' primer and a J-beta primer mix, a second PCR was run for roughly 6 to 12 cycles. TCRdb passed the 5' RACE reads through MiXCR, listing each CDR3 protein once. The table includes 1.5 million to 2 million distinct CDR3 sequences, about 39% detected once. This entry comes from a study of blood T cells in healthy people across ages. As for the study in general: Template switching captured about one barcoded beta molecule per two T cells.

J gave up 1 base and V 4 bases, and 5 bases lay outside the gene matches. This CDR3 contains 17 residues. In germline, CDR1 is MGHRA, CDR2 YSYEKL. Study observations and caveats: Both higher diversity and more naive CD4+ cells marked long-lived donors when set against aged donors.

Researchers report isolating at least 6.5 million PBMCs per sample. The clonotype was recovered from a human donor in good health. The V gene is TRBV4-1, the J gene TRBJ2-3; 13 bases align to TRBD2. Sequenced sample: blood. The CDR3 bases are TGCGCCAGCAGCCCTGACGGGACTAGCGGGGGCACAGATACGCAGTATTTT. It codes for CASSPDGTSGGTDTQYF.